This is a list of T cell receptor beta chains from one sample in a study of shared clonotypes between healthy human individuals. Libraries were prepared by immunoSEQ multiplex PCR; TCRdb keeps only in-frame clonotypes and omits some of them. The data contain 300,000 to 400,000 clones, around 67% of them singletons. The sample consisted of memory CD4+ T cells sorted from blood. The receptors were sampled from a man aged 25-40 years in good health. Each CDR3 is given with its conserved first and last residue. Each record gives: J gene, D gene, clone size, V gene, CDR3 DNA, CDR3 protein. D genes are given only for firm matches. The size field is filled for only some rows; it gives once, few, many or a size class.

j_gene: TRBJ1-3; d_gene: -; abundance: -; v_gene: TRBV7-2; CDR3nt: TGTGCCAGCAGCTTCGGTAACTCTGGAAACACCATATATTTT; CDR3aa: CASSFGNSGNTIYF
j_gene: TRBJ1-2; d_gene: -; abundance: -; v_gene: TRBV6-1; CDR3nt: TGTGCCAGCAGTGTCAACCTTCAAGGGCATTATGGCTACACCTTC; CDR3aa: CASSVNLQGHYGYTF
j_gene: TRBJ2-7; d_gene: TRBD1; abundance: -; v_gene: TRBV30; CDR3nt: TGTGCCTGGAGCGGGGGGGACAGGGGCTACGAGCAGTACTTC; CDR3aa: CAWSGGDRGYEQYF
j_gene: TRBJ2-7; d_gene: TRBD2; abundance: -; v_gene: TRBV28; CDR3nt: TGTGCCAGCAGTTCCACTAGCGGGAATCCCTACGAGCAGTACTTC; CDR3aa: CASSSTSGNPYEQYF
j_gene: TRBJ2-1; d_gene: TRBD2; abundance: -; v_gene: TRBV15; CDR3nt: TGTGCCACCAGCAGAGATCTAGCGGGAGTAGGAAATGAGCAGTTCTTC; CDR3aa: CATSRDLAGVGNEQFF
j_gene: TRBJ2-5; d_gene: TRBD2; abundance: -; v_gene: TRBV9; CDR3nt: TGTGCCAGCAGCGTAGGACTAGCGGGAGGCAAGGAAGAGACCCAGTACTTC; CDR3aa: CASSVGLAGGKEETQYF
j_gene: TRBJ2-3; d_gene: TRBD2; abundance: few; v_gene: TRBV6-5; CDR3nt: TGTGCCAGCAGTTTAGCGGGAGGGGAAGATACGCAGTATTTT; CDR3aa: CASSLAGGEDTQYF
j_gene: TRBJ2-1; d_gene: TRBD2; abundance: -; v_gene: TRBV5-1; CDR3nt: TGCGCCAGCAGCTCAGCGGGGGGCGGAAGCTCCTACAATGAGCAGTTCTTC; CDR3aa: CASSSAGGGSSYNEQFF
j_gene: TRBJ1-3; d_gene: -; abundance: once; v_gene: TRBV9; CDR3nt: TGTGCCAGCAACAGGGTTAGAGGCTCTGGAAACACCATATATTTT; CDR3aa: CASNRVRGSGNTIYF
j_gene: TRBJ2-3; d_gene: -; abundance: -; v_gene: TRBV11-3; CDR3nt: TGTGCCAGCAGCTGGACTCCCCCAGATACGCAGTATTTT; CDR3aa: CASSWTPPDTQYF